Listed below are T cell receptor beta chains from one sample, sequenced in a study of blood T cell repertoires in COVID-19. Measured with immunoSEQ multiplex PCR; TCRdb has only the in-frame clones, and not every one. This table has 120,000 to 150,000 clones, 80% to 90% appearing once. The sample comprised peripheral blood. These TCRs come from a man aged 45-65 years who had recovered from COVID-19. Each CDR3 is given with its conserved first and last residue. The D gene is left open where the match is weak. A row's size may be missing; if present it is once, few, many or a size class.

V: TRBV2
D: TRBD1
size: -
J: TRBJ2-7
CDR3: CASSAGQGAYEQYF
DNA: TGTGCCAGCAGTGCGGGACAGGGTGCCTACGAGCAGTACTTC

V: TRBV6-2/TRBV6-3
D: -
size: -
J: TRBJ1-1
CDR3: CASSSQDLGDTEAFF
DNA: TGTGCCAGCAGTTCCCAGGACCTCGGGGACACTGAAGCTTTCTTT

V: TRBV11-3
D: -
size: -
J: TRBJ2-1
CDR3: CASNLGGVARDEQFF
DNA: TGTGCCAGCAACCTAGGCGGAGTGGCCAGGGATGAGCAGTTCTTC

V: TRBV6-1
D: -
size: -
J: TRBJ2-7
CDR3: CASSENFVGRGVEQYF
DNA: TGTGCCAGCAGTGAAAATTTCGTGGGCAGGGGAGTAGAGCAGTACTTC

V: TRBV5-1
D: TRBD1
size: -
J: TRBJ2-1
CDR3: CASSLGQGTYNEQFF
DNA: TGCGCCAGCAGCTTGGGACAGGGCACCTACAATGAGCAGTTCTTC

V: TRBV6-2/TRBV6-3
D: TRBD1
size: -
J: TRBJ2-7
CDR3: CASSYPHRGFNEQYF
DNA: TGTGCCAGCAGTTACCCCCACAGGGGGTTTAACGAGCAGTACTTC

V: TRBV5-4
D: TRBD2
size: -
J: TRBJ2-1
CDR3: CASSSGLAASSSYNEQFF
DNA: TGTGCCAGCAGCTCGGGACTAGCGGCTTCAAGCTCCTACAATGAGCAGTTCTTC

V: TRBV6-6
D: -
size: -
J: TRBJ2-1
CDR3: CASSYPSPRHEQFF
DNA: TGTGCCAGCAGTTACCCTAGTCCCCGCCATGAGCAGTTCTTC

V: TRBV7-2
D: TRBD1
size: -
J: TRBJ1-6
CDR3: CASRGTGGPYNSPLHF
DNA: TGTGCCAGCAGGGGGACAGGGGGTCCCTATAATTCACCCCTCCACTTT

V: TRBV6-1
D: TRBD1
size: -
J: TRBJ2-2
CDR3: CASSEPGQGAGELFF
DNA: TGTGCCAGCAGTGAGCCGGGACAGGGGGCTGGAGAGCTGTTTTTT

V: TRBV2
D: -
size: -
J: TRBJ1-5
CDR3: CASSGQSNQPQHF
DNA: TGTGCCAGCAGTGGACAGTCAAATCAGCCCCAGCATTTT

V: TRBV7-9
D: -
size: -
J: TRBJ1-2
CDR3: CASSPLGVGFYGYTF
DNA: TGTGCCAGCAGTCCCCTCGGGGTCGGTTTCTATGGCTACACCTTC

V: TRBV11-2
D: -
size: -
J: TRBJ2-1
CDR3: CASSPRTALNEQFF
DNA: TGTGCCAGCAGCCCCCGGACAGCCCTAAATGAGCAGTTCTTC

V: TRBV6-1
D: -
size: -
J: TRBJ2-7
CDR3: CASSEADLREQYF
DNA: TGTGCCAGCAGTGAGGCGGATTTGAGGGAGCAGTACTTC

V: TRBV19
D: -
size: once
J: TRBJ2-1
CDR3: CASRDLTRGTQQFF
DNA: TGTGCCAGTAGGGACCTGACCAGGGGGACTCAGCAGTTCTTC

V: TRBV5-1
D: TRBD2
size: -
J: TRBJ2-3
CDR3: CASSLGLAGGPDTQYF
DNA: TGCGCCAGCAGCCTCGGACTAGCGGGGGGGCCAGATACGCAGTATTTT